This T cell receptor (beta chain) was recovered during a study of shared clonotypes between healthy human individuals. The overall study: Researchers assigned three CD4 naive, three CD4 memory, two CD8 naive and one CD8 memory plate to each donor.

This CDR3 has 16 amino acids. Looked up from germline, CDR1 is SGHTA and CDR2 is FQGNSA. V lost 1 base and J lost 1, with 11 bases in between. CD45RO-negative CD8 cells positively selected for CCR7 made up the naive population, which excluded terminally differentiated effector memory CD45RA+ cells. All donors qualified as healthy HIV-negative adults and had experienced no recent acute infections or vaccinations. Profiling relied on immunoSEQ multiplex PCR, and the TCRdb table lists in-frame clones only, not all of them. The repertoire holds 2 million to 2.5 million clones, more than 85% seen once, with approximately 1.7% in the top ten. Broader study findings: With few donors, the genetic and exposure-history diversity represented was limited. Roughly 5% of naive CD4 clonotypes were shared across a few donors.

Note on this clone: Antigen specificity is unknown.

Source material: naive CD8+ T cells from PBMCs. The source of this sequence is a man aged 18 to 29 in good health. Some clones in this sample may be carry-over from other donors' samples. The chain joins TRBV7-2 to TRBJ1-5, with D unresolved. CDR3 sequence (DNA): TGTGCCAGCAGCTTAGGGGTGAGTGGCAGCAATCAGCCCCAGCATTTT. It specifies CASSLGVSGSNQPQHF.